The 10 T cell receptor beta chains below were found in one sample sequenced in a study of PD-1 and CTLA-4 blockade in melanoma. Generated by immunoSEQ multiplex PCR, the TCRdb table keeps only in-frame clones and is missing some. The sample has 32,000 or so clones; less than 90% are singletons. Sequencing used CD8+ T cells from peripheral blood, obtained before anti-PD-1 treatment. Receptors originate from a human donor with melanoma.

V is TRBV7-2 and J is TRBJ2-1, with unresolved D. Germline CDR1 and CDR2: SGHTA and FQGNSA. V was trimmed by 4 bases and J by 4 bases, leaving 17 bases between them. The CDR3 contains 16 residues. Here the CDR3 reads CASSSLAIVVYNEQFF. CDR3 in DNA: TGTGCCAGCAGCTCCCTGGCAATAGTGGTTTACAATGAGCAGTTCTTC.

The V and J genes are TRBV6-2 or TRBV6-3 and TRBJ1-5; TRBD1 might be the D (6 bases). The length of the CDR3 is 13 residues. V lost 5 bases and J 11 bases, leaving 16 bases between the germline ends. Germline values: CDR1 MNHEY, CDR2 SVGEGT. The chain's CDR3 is CASSLPGVGAQHF. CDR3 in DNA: TGTGCCAGCAGTCTTCCAGGGGTGGGGGCCCAGCATTTT.

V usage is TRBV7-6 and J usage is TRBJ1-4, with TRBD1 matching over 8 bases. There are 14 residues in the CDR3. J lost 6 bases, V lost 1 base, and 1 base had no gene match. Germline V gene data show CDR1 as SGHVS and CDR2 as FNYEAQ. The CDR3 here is CASSLEQGDEKLFF. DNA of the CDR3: TGTGCCAGCAGCTTAGAACAGGGGGATGAAAAACTGTTTTTT.

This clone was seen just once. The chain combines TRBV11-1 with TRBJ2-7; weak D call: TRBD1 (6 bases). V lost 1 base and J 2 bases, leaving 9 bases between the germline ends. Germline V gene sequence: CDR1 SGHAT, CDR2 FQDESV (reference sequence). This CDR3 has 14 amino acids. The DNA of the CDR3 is TGTGCCAGCAGCTTAGGGGGGACACCCTACGAGCAGTACTTC. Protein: CASSLGGTPYEQYF.

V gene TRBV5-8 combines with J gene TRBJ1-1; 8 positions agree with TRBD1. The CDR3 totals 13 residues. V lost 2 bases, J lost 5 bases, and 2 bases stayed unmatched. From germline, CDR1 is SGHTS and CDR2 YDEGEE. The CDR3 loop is CASSFTGGTEAFF. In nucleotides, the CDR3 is TGTGCCAGCAGCTTTACAGGGGGGACTGAAGCTTTCTTT.

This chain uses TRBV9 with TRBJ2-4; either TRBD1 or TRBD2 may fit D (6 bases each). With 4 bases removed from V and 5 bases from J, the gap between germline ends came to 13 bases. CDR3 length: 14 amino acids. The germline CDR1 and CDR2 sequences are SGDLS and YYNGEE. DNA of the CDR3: TGTGCCAGCAGCCCTCAAAGGGGGGAAAACATTCAGTACTTC. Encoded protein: CASSPQRGENIQYF.

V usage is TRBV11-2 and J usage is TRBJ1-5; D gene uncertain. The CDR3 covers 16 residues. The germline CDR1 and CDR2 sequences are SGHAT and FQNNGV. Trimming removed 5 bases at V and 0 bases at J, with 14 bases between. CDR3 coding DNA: TGTGCCAGCAGCCAGGACGAAGTTCATAGCAATCAGCCCCAGCATTTT. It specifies CASSQDEVHSNQPQHF. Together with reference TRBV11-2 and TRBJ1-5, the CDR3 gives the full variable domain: EAGVAQSPRYKIIEKRQSVAFWCNPISGHATLYWYQQILGQGPKLLIQFQNNGVVDDSQLPKDRFSAERLKGVDSTLKIQPAKLEDSAVYLCASSQDEVHSNQPQHFGDGTRLSIL.

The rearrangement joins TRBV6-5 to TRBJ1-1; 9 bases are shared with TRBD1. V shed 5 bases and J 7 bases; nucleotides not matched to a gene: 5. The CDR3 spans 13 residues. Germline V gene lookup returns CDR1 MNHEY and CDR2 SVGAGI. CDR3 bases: TGTGCCAGCAGTCCCGGGACAGGGCTTGAAGCTTTCTTT. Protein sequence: CASSPGTGLEAFF.

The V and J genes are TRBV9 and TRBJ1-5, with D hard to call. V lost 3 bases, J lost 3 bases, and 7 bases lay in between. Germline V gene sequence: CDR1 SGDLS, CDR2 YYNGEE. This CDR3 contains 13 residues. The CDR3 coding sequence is TGTGCCAGCAGCGCCGGGATCAATCAGCCCCAGCATTTT. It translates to CASSAGINQPQHF.

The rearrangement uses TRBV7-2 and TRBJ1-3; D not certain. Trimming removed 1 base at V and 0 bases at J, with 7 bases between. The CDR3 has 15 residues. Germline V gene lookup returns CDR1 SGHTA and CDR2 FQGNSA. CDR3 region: CASSLGLPSGNTIYF. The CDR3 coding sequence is TGTGCCAGCAGCTTAGGACTGCCCTCTGGAAACACCATATATTTT.